Each of the 8 T cell receptor beta chains below was sequenced from the same sample in a study of blood T cell repertoires in COVID-19. TCRdb's table, derived via immunoSEQ multiplex PCR, lists solely in-frame clones and lacks some. The sample lists some 300,000 clones; under 90% were seen once. Material: PBMCs or T cells enriched from blood (not recorded which). Every receptor here comes from a woman in her twenties or thirties who had recovered from COVID-19.

V is TRBV4-1 and J is TRBJ1-5; D gene uncertain. Deletions cut 1 base from V and 9 bases from J, with 7 bases between. The germline V gene encodes CDR1 MGHRA and CDR2 YSYEKL. The CDR3 is made up of 12 amino acids. The CDR3 DNA is TGCGCCAGCAGCCAAGTGGCGGGGCCCCAGCATTTT. Encoded protein: CASSQVAGPQHF.

The chain recombines TRBV10-3 with TRBJ2-7, with 9 nucleotides matching TRBD1. With 2 bases clipped from V and 1 base from J, the junction kept 6 bases outside the gene matches. The CDR3 extends over 16 amino acids. Germline-derived CDR1 and CDR2 are ENHRY and SYGVKD. The CDR3 DNA sequence: TGTGCCATCAGTGAGCCCCGGGACAGGGTATCCTACGAGCAGTACTTC. Protein sequence: CAISEPRDRVSYEQYF.

The gene calls are TRBV7-8 and TRBJ2-2; D not certain. Trimming left V 9 bases short and J 6 bases short, with 5 bases between. This CDR3 has 10 amino acids. Germline CDR1 SGHVS, CDR2 FQNEAQ. CDR3 in DNA: TGTGCCAGTACGGCCGGGGAGCTGTTTTTT. This gives the protein CASTAGELFF.

The CDR3: CASSMAGGYGYTF. The DNA of the CDR3 is TGTGCCAGTAGTATGGCAGGGGGCTATGGCTACACCTTC. The chain recombines TRBV19 with TRBJ1-2; 7 positions match TRBD1. CDR3 length equals 13 residues. CDR1 is LNHDA and CDR2 is SQIVND in the germline V gene (reference sequence). The V segment lost 3 bases and the J segment 4 bases; nucleotides outside the gene matches: 2.

The CDR3 DNA reads TGTGCCAGCTCCGGGACAGGGAGCTCTGGGGCCAACGTCCTGACTTTC. Encoded protein: CASSGTGSSGANVLTF. V and J are TRBV18 and TRBJ2-6; 9 bases fit TRBD1. The CDR3 is made up of 16 amino acids. Per germline, CDR1 KGHSH and CDR2 LQKENI. The V gene end was trimmed by 6 bases and the J gene end by 0 bases; junction bases not matched to a gene: 3.

This sequence joins TRBV19 and TRBJ1-2, with 7 bases identical to TRBD1. The J segment lost 0 bases and the V segment lost 4 bases, leaving 11 bases of the junction unmatched. The CDR3 extends over 17 amino acids. Germline CDR1 is LNHDA and CDR2 is SQIVND (reference sequence). In nucleotides, the CDR3 is TGTGCCAGTAGTAAGAGGGAGACAGGGCGCACTAACTATGGCTACACCTTC. As protein: CASSKRETGRTNYGYTF.

V gene TRBV12-5 combines with J gene TRBJ1-1; D might be TRBD1 (6 bases). This CDR3 is 14 amino acids long. V dropped 2 bases and J dropped 3 bases, with 10 bases sitting between them. Germline CDR1 LGHNT, CDR2 FRNRAP. In DNA, the CDR3 is TGTGCTAGTGGTTTGACAGGGTATTACACTGAAGCTTTCTTT. This encodes CASGLTGYYTEAFF.

The CDR3 loop reads CASTYGQGIFYEQYF. The CDR3 bases are TGTGCCAGCACCTACGGACAGGGAATTTTCTACGAGCAGTACTTC. The chain links TRBV2 to TRBJ2-7; 8 nucleotides agree with TRBD1. V lost 7 bases, J lost 3 bases, and 11 bases stayed unmatched. Germline CDR1 is SNHLY and CDR2 is FYNNEI. The CDR3 totals 15 residues.